This TCR beta chain came from a study of blood T cell repertoires in COVID-19. Study-level background: Samples representing acute and convalescent COVID-19 were sourced from the United States, Italy and Spain.

The V gene's germline CDR1 is KGHSH and CDR2 LQKENI. The CDR3 covers 17 residues. The ends were cut back, 3 bases at V and 0 bases at J, with 17 bases in the middle. Using immunoSEQ multiplex PCR, the repertoire was profiled, and TCRdb retains in-frame clones only, with some absent. Of about 60,000 clones in the sample, approximately 80% were seen once. This clone was seen a single time. The TCR was taken from a man in his thirties or forties with COVID-19, enrolled during active disease. The specimen sequenced was peripheral blood. The V and J genes are TRBV18 and TRBJ1-1; possibly TRBD1 for D (6 bases). For the CDR3, the DNA is TGTGCCAGCTCACCTACCCTGGACAGCATAATGAACACTGAAGCTTTCTTT. This gives the protein CASSPTLDSIMNTEAFF.